Below, 30 T cell receptor beta chains from the same sample are listed, as sequenced in a study of T cells after yellow fever vaccination. TCRdb called the 5' RACE reads again in MiXCR, with one record for every CDR3 protein. Among 450,000 to 600,000 distinct CDR3 sequences listed, about 15% were seen once. Sequences were derived from PBMCs, sampled about 5 days after the first yellow fever vaccination. The receptors were gathered from a man younger than 35 who received the YFV17D yellow fever vaccine.

There are a few counts of this clonotype. The chain recombines TRBV28 with TRBJ1-5; tentatively, D is TRBD1 (6 bases). Trimming stripped 6 bases from V and 7 bases from J, with 16 bases between. This CDR3 is built from 14 residues. Germline loops: CDR1 MDHEN, CDR2 SYDVKM. CDR3 coding DNA: TGTGCCAGCAGATTGAGGGGGATCGAACAGCCCCAGCATTTT. Amino acid sequence: CASRLRGIEQPQHF. The variable domain in full, completed from reference TRBV28 and TRBJ1-5, reads DVKVTQSSRYLVKRTGEKVFLECVQDMDHENMFWYRQDPGLGLRLIYFSYDVKMKEKGDIPEGYSVSREKKERFSLILESASTNQTSMYLCASRLRGIEQPQHFGDGTRLSIL.

In its sample, this clonotype was seen a few times. The chain has TRBV6-2 or TRBV6-3 and TRBJ2-1; D might be TRBD1 (5 bases). The V end was cut by 6 bases, the J end by 2 bases, with 14 bases between. The CDR3 loop spans 15 amino acids. CDR1 is MNHEY, CDR2 SVGEGT, per germline. DNA of the CDR3: TGTGCCAGCAGCAGCAGGGATTACCCCTACAATGAGCAGTTCTTC. It yields the protein CASSSRDYPYNEQFF.

This clonotype was observed many times. This rearrangement joins TRBV7-2 to TRBJ1-1; TRBD1 matches at 7 bases. Unmatched junction bases numbered 6, after V lost 7 bases and J lost 1 base. This CDR3 has 14 residues. CDR1 and CDR2 from the germline V gene are SGHTA and FQGNSA. The CDR3 loop reads CASTMRTGNTEAFF. CDR3 in DNA: TGTGCCAGCACCATGAGGACAGGGAACACTGAAGCTTTCTTT.

CDR3: CASSGIGADQPQHF. CDR3 DNA: TGTGCCAGCAGTGGTATCGGGGCCGATCAGCCCCAGCATTTT. The J gene is TRBJ1-5, the V gene TRBV2; TRBD1 might be the D (5 bases). The CDR3 runs to 14 residues. Germline V lookup: CDR1 SNHLY, CDR2 FYNNEI. Trimming took 4 bases from V and 5 from J, leaving 12 bases between them.

This clonotype was observed a few times. The V gene is TRBV3-1, the J gene TRBJ1-2; D is undetermined. V lost 0 bases to trimming and J lost 8 bases, with 16 bases between them. This CDR3 contains 15 residues. Germline assignment: CDR1 LGHDT and CDR2 YNNKEL (reference sequence). CDR3 loop: CASSQDGQGFRGYTF. The CDR3 DNA sequence: TGTGCCAGCAGCCAAGATGGTCAAGGCTTTCGCGGCTACACCTTC.

V and J are TRBV5-6 and TRBJ1-1; D unclear. V was cut by 0 bases and J by 1 base, with 10 bases left in between. CDR3 length: 15 residues. Germline CDR1 is SGHDT and CDR2 is YYEEEE. DNA of the CDR3: TGTGCCAGCAGCTTGGAGGTGGAGGAGAACACTGAAGCTTTCTTT. Encoded protein: CASSLEVEENTEAFF.

This clonotype has only a few counts. The chain joins TRBV7-2 to TRBJ2-1; 7 bases line up with TRBD2. V dropped 3 bases and J dropped 9; count of bases not matched to a gene: 5. Per the germline V gene, CDR1 is SGHTA and CDR2 is FQGNSA. The CDR3 loop spans 13 amino acids. CDR3 sequence: CASSFSGLVEQFF. For the CDR3, the DNA is TGTGCCAGCAGCTTCTCCGGACTAGTTGAGCAGTTCTTC.

This clonotype was counted at least ten times. The gene calls are TRBV5-1 and TRBJ2-1; 13 nucleotides line up with TRBD2. The CDR3 sequence is 17 residues long. V shed 0 bases and J 2 bases; nucleotides not matched to a gene: 2. Per germline, CDR1 SGHRS and CDR2 YFSETQ. CDR3 sequence (DNA): TGCGCCAGCAGCTTGGGACTAGCGGGGGGTCCCTACAATGAGCAGTTCTTC. It specifies CASSLGLAGGPYNEQFF.

This clonotype occurred a few times. This chain uses TRBV5-1 with TRBJ1-4; tentative D call: TRBD1 (5 bases). Trimming stripped 7 bases from V and 7 bases from J, with 14 bases between. CDR3 length: 13 amino acids. Germline V lookup: CDR1 SGHRS, CDR2 YFSETQ. CDR3 loop: CASLYQTAEKLFF. The CDR3 DNA reads TGCGCCAGCCTCTACCAGACAGCTGAAAAACTGTTTTTT.

The chain employs TRBV12-3 or TRBV12-4 and TRBJ2-6; unclear D gene. The CDR3 contains 15 residues. V was cut by 7 bases and J by 4 bases, with 14 bases left in between. CDR3 DNA sequence: TGTGCCAGCACTTCCTTCCCGCCCGGGGCCAACGTCCTGACTTTC. The encoded protein is CASTSFPPGANVLTF.

This rearrangement joins TRBV7-2 to TRBJ1-4, with 10 bases aligning to TRBD1. The CDR3 totals 15 residues. Trimming removed 1 base from V and 7 bases from J; junction bases left unmatched: 3. Looked up from germline, CDR1 is SGHTA and CDR2 is FQGNSA. CDR3 region: CASSLVRDRGEKLFF. Here the CDR3 DNA reads TGTGCCAGCAGCTTAGTCCGGGACAGGGGTGAAAAACTGTTTTTT.

This clonotype came up a few times. This chain links TRBV12-3 or TRBV12-4 with TRBJ2-1; D unclear. This CDR3 has 12 amino acids. With 6 bases removed from V and 8 bases from J, the gap between germline ends came to 11 bases. CDR3 DNA: TGTGCCAGCAGCTACTCTGGGGATGAGCAGTTCTTC. Encoded protein: CASSYSGDEQFF.

This clonotype was recorded only once. The chain employs TRBV4-1 and TRBJ2-7; perhaps TRBD1 as D (6 bases). The length of the CDR3 is 16 residues. V shed 6 bases and J shed 0 bases, with 18 bases lying between them. The V gene's germline CDR1 is MGHRA and CDR2 YSYEKL. The CDR3 protein is CASSTPPGHSSYEQYF. The CDR3 DNA reads TGCGCCAGCAGTACACCCCCGGGACATTCCTCCTACGAGCAGTACTTC.

V is TRBV6-2 or TRBV6-3 and J is TRBJ1-1; weak D call: TRBD1 (5 bases). Looked up from germline, CDR1 is MNHEY and CDR2 is SVGEGT. The CDR3 length is 14 residues. With 8 bases removed from V and 4 bases from J, the gap between germline ends came to 17 bases. This CDR3 reads CASRSRRGGTEAFF. Here the CDR3 DNA reads TGTGCCAGCCGCTCACGGCGCGGGGGCACTGAAGCTTTCTTT.

CDR3 amino acids: CSAVGTGSYNEQFF. The CDR3 DNA reads TGCAGTGCTGTGGGGACAGGCTCCTACAATGAGCAGTTCTTC. This chain connects TRBV20-1 to TRBJ2-1; TRBD1 aligns across 8 bases. The ends lost 5 bases at V and 0 bases at J; junction bases unmatched: 3. The CDR3 covers 14 residues. The germline gives CDR1 DFQATT, CDR2 SNEGSKA (reference sequence).

This clonotype was detected only once. This chain uses TRBV5-1 with TRBJ2-5; weak D call: TRBD1 (6 bases). This CDR3 comprises 14 residues. The V gene lost 2 bases and the J gene lost 4 bases, with 12 bases spanning the gap. CDR1 is SGHRS, CDR2 YFSETQ, per germline. In DNA, the CDR3 is TGCGCCAGCAGCTTAACCATAGGGGGAGAGACCCAGTACTTC. Translating it yields CASSLTIGGETQYF.

On this clonotype itself: A much bigger clone sits one base away, suggesting this may be a read error. V is TRBV6-2 or TRBV6-3 and J is TRBJ2-5, with TRBD1 identical over 7 bases. Germline V gene lookup returns CDR1 MNHEY and CDR2 SVGEGT. With V trimmed by 6 bases and J by 1 base, 11 bases remained unmatched. There are 16 residues in the CDR3. The CDR3 sequence is CASRLEQGSFQETQYF. The CDR3 DNA follows: TGTGCCAGCAGACTGGAACAGGGGTCCTTCCAAGAGACCCAGTACTTC.

The CDR3: CASSAGTENTGELFF. CDR3 DNA sequence: TGTGCCAGTAGTGCGGGGACAGAGAACACCGGGGAGCTGTTTTTT. The chain recombines TRBV19 with TRBJ2-2; possibly TRBD1 for D (7 bases). The CDR3 has 15 amino acids. Germline V gene data show CDR1 as LNHDA and CDR2 as SQIVND (reference sequence). Trimming removed 5 bases at V and 1 base at J, with 11 bases between.

The rearrangement uses TRBV5-1 and TRBJ2-3, with 7 bases fitting TRBD1. V was clipped by 4 bases and J by 3 bases; unmatched bases: 8. The CDR3 covers 15 residues. The germline CDR1 and CDR2 sequences are SGHRS and YFSETQ. CDR3 protein: CASSRSGTVTDTQYF. For the CDR3, the DNA is TGCGCCAGCAGCCGATCCGGGACAGTAACAGATACGCAGTATTTT.

The V call is TRBV4-1, the J call TRBJ1-2; D is perhaps TRBD1 (5 bases). Deletions cut 5 bases from V and 2 bases from J, with 15 bases between. This CDR3 comprises 15 residues. In germline, CDR1 is MGHRA, CDR2 YSYEKL. In DNA, the CDR3 is TGCGCCAGCAGCTCCCGTCGCGGGGCAAACTATGGCTACACCTTC. Translation gives CASSSRRGANYGYTF.

The chain recombines TRBV18 with TRBJ2-7, with D uncertain. V was cut by 2 bases and J by 1 base, with 9 bases left in between. The CDR3 runs 14 residues. From germline, CDR1 is KGHSH and CDR2 LQKENI. This CDR3 is CASSPGRQSYEQYV. CDR3 nucleotides: TGTGCCAGCTCACCAGGTCGGCAGTCCTACGAGCAGTACGTC.

This clonotype has a handful of counts. V gene TRBV6-2 or TRBV6-3 combines with J gene TRBJ1-6, with D unresolved. Trimming left V 6 bases short and J 10 bases short, with 10 bases between. CDR1 is MNHEY and CDR2 is SVGEGT in the germline V gene. CDR3 length equals 12 residues. CDR3 residues: CASRRSASPLHF. The DNA of the CDR3 is TGTGCCAGCAGAAGATCTGCATCACCCCTCCACTTT.

The chain carries TRBV18 and TRBJ1-5; no firm D call. The CDR3 extends over 14 amino acids. The ends were cut back, 1 base at V and 8 bases at J, with 12 bases in the middle. In germline, CDR1 is KGHSH, CDR2 LQKENI. CDR3 residues: CASSPRQLLEPQHF. The CDR3 DNA reads TGTGCCAGCTCACCACGCCAGCTTTTGGAGCCCCAGCATTTT.

V usage is TRBV6-2 or TRBV6-3 and J usage is TRBJ2-3, with 10 positions matching TRBD2. CDR1 is MNHEY and CDR2 is SVGEGT in the germline V gene. Trimming at V came to 4 bases and at J to 6 bases, leaving 10 bases not matched to a gene. The CDR3 length is 16 residues. The CDR3 loop is CASSSTSGSYADTQYF. The CDR3 region has the DNA TGTGCCAGCAGTTCGACTAGCGGGTCTTATGCGGATACGCAGTATTTT.

The V gene is TRBV11-2, the J gene TRBJ1-2; TRBD1 is a possible D gene (5 bases). Trimming removed 5 bases from V and 7 bases from J, with 17 bases in between. The CDR3 loop spans 14 amino acids. Germline CDR1 and CDR2: SGHAT and FQNNGV. CDR3 nucleotides: TGTGCCAGCAGCCCCGGGAGGGGTACGTTTGGCTACACCTTC. Translated, it gives CASSPGRGTFGYTF.

The rearrangement joins TRBV20-1 to TRBJ1-1; a possible D gene is TRBD1 (5 bases). The CDR3 has 11 amino acids. CDR1 and CDR2 from the germline V gene are DFQATT and SNEGSKA (reference sequence). CDR3 sequence (DNA): TGCAGCGCGGAGGGGTTTGGTGAAGCTTTCTTT. Protein: CSAEGFGEAFF.

This clonotype was picked up a small number of times. V gene TRBV25-1 combines with J gene TRBJ1-6; D remains ambiguous. V lost 3 bases and J lost 8, with 11 bases in between. This CDR3 region has 14 residues. CDR1 is MGHDK and CDR2 is SYGVNS in the germline V gene. The CDR3 sequence: CASSDVVTHSPLHF. As DNA, the CDR3 is TGTGCCAGCAGTGACGTGGTTACTCATTCACCCCTCCACTTT.

This clonotype was counted between two and nine times. This chain uses TRBV4-3 with TRBJ2-3; no clear D. V was trimmed by 5 bases and J by 1 base, leaving 10 bases between them. From germline, CDR1 is LGHNA and CDR2 YSLEER. This CDR3 has 14 amino acids. The CDR3 coding sequence is TGCGCCAGCAGCTGGGCAGACGGCACAGATACGCAGTATTTT. The encoded protein is CASSWADGTDTQYF.

This clonotype occurred many times. The gene calls are TRBV5-1 and TRBJ1-1; 9 bases align to TRBD1. Per germline, CDR1 SGHRS and CDR2 YFSETQ. V lost 4 bases and J lost 3; bases outside the gene matches: 1. This CDR3 contains 13 residues. The CDR3 protein is CASSRDRDTEAFF. CDR3 nucleotides: TGCGCCAGCAGCCGGGACAGGGACACTGAAGCTTTCTTT. The complete variable domain, with remaining parts taken from reference TRBV5-1 and TRBJ1-1, reads KAGVTQTPRYLIKTRGQQVTLSCSPISGHRSVSWYQQTPGQGLQFLFEYFSETQRNKGNFPGRFSGRQFSNSRSEMNVSTLELGDSALYLCASSRDRDTEAFFGQGTRLTVV.

This clonotype appeared a few times. The rearrangement uses TRBV3-1 and TRBJ2-3; D not certain. The CDR3 extends over 14 amino acids. CDR1 LGHDT and CDR2 YNNKEL come from the germline V gene (reference sequence). With 1 base removed from V and 2 bases from J, the gap between germline ends came to 7 bases. This CDR3 reads CASSQALSTDTQYF. CDR3 nucleotides: TGTGCCAGCAGCCAAGCGCTCTCCACAGATACGCAGTATTTT.